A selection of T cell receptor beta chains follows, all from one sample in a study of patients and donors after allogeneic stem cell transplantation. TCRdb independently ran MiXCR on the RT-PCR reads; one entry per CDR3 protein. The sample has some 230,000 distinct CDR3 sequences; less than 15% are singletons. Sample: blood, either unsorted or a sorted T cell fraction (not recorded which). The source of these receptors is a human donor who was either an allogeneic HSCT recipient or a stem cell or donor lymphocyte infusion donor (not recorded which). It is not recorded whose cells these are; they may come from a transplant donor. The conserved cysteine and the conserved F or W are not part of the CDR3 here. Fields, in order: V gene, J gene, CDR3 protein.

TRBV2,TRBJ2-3,ASRRMTGDTDTQY
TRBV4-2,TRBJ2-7,ASSQGTWEQY
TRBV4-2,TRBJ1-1,ASSQDWGSNTEAF
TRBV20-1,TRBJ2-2,SAREESGSRRELF
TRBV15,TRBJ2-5,ATSRGTSGLQETQY
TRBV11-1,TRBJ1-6,ASSLVGRDSFNNSPLH
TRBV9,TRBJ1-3,ASSGSGLGNTIY
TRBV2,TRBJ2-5,ASRLLAGGSQETQY
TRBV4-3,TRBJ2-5,ASSQVPGQGMETQY
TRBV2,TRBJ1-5,ATQGPQQPQH
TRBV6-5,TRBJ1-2,ASSYGRGPYGYT
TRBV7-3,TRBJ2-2,ASSLVAGVNTGELF
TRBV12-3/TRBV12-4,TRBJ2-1,SSSSGGRGTYNEQF
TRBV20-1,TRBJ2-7,SANYGTSERSSYEQY
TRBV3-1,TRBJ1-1,ASSPPQGAGEAF
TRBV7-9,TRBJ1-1,ASSPLTGGVGYTEAF
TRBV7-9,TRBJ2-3,ASSLEGGKGRDTQY
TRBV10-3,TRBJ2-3,AIRASGNTDTQY
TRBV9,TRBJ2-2,ASSVAGSDTGELF
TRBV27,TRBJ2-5,ASGRGGVTQY
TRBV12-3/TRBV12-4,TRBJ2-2,ASSFSGRNTGELF
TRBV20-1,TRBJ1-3,SASESPGNTIY
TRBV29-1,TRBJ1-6,SVSESYNSPLH
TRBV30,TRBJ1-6,AWSAGGQSPLH
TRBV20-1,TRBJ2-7,GARDGGRMSYEQY
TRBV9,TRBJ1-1,ASSVDGGTEAF
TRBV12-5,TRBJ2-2,ASGLAGTGELF
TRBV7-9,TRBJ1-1,ASSSEAF
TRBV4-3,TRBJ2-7,ASSQLGTGRSEQY
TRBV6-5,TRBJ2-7,ASSYSERGYEQY
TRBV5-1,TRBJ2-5,ASSLRAGNVRETQY
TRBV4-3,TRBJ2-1,ASSQDSLAGYNEQF
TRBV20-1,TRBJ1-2,SARSGQGLGYGYT
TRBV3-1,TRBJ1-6,ASSQRRNNSPLH
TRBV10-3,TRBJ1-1,AISDPDKRNTEAF
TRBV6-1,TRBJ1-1,ASRTGSGAF
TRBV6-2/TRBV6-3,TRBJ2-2,ASTHLGNTGELF
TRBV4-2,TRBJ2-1,ASSPSTSGGAHEQF
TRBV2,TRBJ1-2,ASSERRLIYGYT
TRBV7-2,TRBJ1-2,ASSFDRAPGGYT
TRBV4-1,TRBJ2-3,ASSQVTLAGGTDTQY
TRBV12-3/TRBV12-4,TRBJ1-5,ASSLRQGQNQPQH
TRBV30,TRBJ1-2,AWGQGAYGYT